Listed here are 2 T cell receptor beta chains from one sample, sequenced in a study of T cell responses to AZD1222 COVID-19 vaccine. Here immunoSEQ multiplex PCR was the method, and the copy in TCRdb shows in-frame clones only, minus some. Of tens of thousands of clones listed, about nine tenths were seen once; the top ten hold approximately 37%. This specimen was peripheral blood, taken 28 days after the second AZD1222 dose. Source of these receptors: an adult who received the AZD1222 COVID-19 vaccine.

The rearrangement uses TRBV9 and TRBJ2-7, with D maybe TRBD2 (6 bases). V dropped 3 bases and J dropped 3 bases, with 19 bases sitting between them. CDR3 size: 16 residues. Germline V CDR1 and CDR2: SGDLS, YYNGEE. The CDR3 DNA follows: TGTGCCAGCAGCGAGGGGACTGACCCCGCGTACTACGAGCAGTACTTC. Its protein product is CASSEGTDPAYYEQYF.

Comments on this clone: Other DNA sequences in this specimen translate into the identical CDR3. The rearrangement uses TRBV5-1 and TRBJ1-2; D unclear. The CDR3 loop spans 13 amino acids. Trimming stripped 0 bases from V and 5 bases from J, with 8 bases between. Germline CDR1 SGHRS, CDR2 YFSETQ. The DNA of the CDR3 is TGCGCCAGCAGCTTGGAGGGCAGATATGGCTACACCTTC. Translated: CASSLEGRYGYTF.